One TCR beta chain is described in this entry. Its target is unknown. This entry comes from a study of beta chain features in type 1 diabetes. The investigators reverse transcribed all of the isolated RNA, so they sequenced expressed TCRB transcripts. The table came from immunoSEQ multiplex PCR; TCRdb's copy has only in-frame clones and leaves some out. The sample lists 200,000 to 300,000 clones, around 14% occurring once. The CDR3 runs to 14 residues. Between the trimmed V and J ends, which lost 4 bases and 1 base, there was a span of 10 bases. Looked up from germline, CDR1 is MNHNS and CDR2 is SASEGT. General study points: Whatever favoring of shorter templates PCR might show would apply equally to patients and controls. TCRB CDR3 length was moderately but significantly reduced in all four CD4+ subsets of Type 1 diabetes patients.

The chain joins TRBV6-1 to TRBJ1-1; D might be TRBD1 (6 bases). The source material was naive CD4+ T cells from blood. The clonotype was recovered from a man younger than 45 with type 1 diabetes. The CDR3 nucleotides read TGTGCCAGCAGTGGGGGGGGCTCGAACACTGAAGCTTTCTTT. Residues: CASSGGGSNTEAFF.